The sequence of this T cell receptor (beta chain) was determined in a study of T-cell reconstitution after alpha-beta-depleted transplantation in children. Broader study findings: A year had passed since transplant, and T-cell counts and diversity by then came mostly from newly produced T cells.

This sample's TCRbeta library carried unique molecular identifier barcodes. TCRdb re-called the PCR reads with MiXCR, one entry per CDR3 protein. The repertoire holds a few hundred thousand distinct CDR3 sequences, 6.5% to 9% seen once, with approximately 9.6% in the top ten. The CDR3 totals 16 residues. V shed 2 bases and J shed 5 bases, with 18 bases lying between them. The V gene's germline CDR1 is MNHNS and CDR2 SASEGT. This clonotype appeared a few times. Its matching antigen is unknown. Sequencing was performed on peripheral blood, taken 360 days after TCRalphabeta/CD19-depleted stem cell transplant. The rearrangement uses TRBV6-1 and TRBJ1-1; possibly TRBD1 for D (6 bases). The TCR sequence derives from a female patient aged 2 to 10 who had a stem cell transplant for Fanconi anemia, so the T cells may come from the graft donor. In DNA, the CDR3 is TGTGCCAGCAGTGAACTGGGAGTGGGGGGGACAACTGAAGCTTTCTTT. Translating gives CASSELGVGGTTEAFF.